The clone carrying this T cell receptor beta chain was observed many times. These data are taken from a study of T-cell reconstitution after alpha-beta-depleted transplantation in children. The CDR3 extends over 16 amino acids. Germline CDR1 SGHTA, CDR2 FQGNSA. V lost 2 bases, J lost 2 bases, and 6 bases stayed unmatched. Construction of the TCRbeta library involved unique molecular identifiers. One entry per CDR3 protein results from TCRdb running MiXCR on the PCR reads. The table shows about 610,000 distinct CDR3 sequences, with roughly a tenth occurring only once. This rearrangement joins TRBV7-2 to TRBJ2-3; 8 bases align to TRBD2. This clonotype was sampled from a human donor who donated a stem cell graft to a child with acute myeloid leukemia. The input for sequencing was PBMCs from the stem cell graft donor, taken from the stem cell graft. The CDR3 loop is CASSLHSSGNTDTQYF. CDR3 nucleotide sequence: TGTGCCAGCAGCTTACATAGTAGCGGGAACACAGATACGCAGTATTTT. Together with reference TRBV7-2 and TRBJ2-3, the CDR3 gives the full variable domain: GAGVSQSPSNKVTEKGKDVELRCDPISGHTALYWYRQSLGQGLEFLIYFQGNSAPDKSGLPSDRFSAERTGGSVSTLTIQRTQQEDSAVYLCASSLHSSGNTDTQYFGPGTRLTVL.